This T cell receptor beta chain originates from a study of type 1 regulatory T cells. Whole-study context: T-allo10 is a Tr1-enriched, alloantigen-specific CD4 T cell product made in vitro. Points from the study as a whole: Compared with non-type 1 regulatory T cells, type 1 regulatory T cells showed a more restricted TCR repertoire.

TCRdb re-analysed the reads in MiXCR, keeping a single row per CDR3 protein. The data contain 70,000 or so distinct CDR3 sequences, roughly 20% of them singletons. A remark on this clonotype: Its antigen is still unknown.

Germline V CDR1 and CDR2: GTSNPN, SVGIG (reference sequence). V trimming: 1 base; J trimming: 6 bases; junction bases outside the gene matches: 7. This CDR3 spans 14 amino acids. The genes are TRBV30 and TRBJ2-3; 7 nucleotides agree with TRBD1. The sample consisted of cultured type 1 regulatory T (Tr1) cells, either the whole culture or a sorted fraction (not recorded which). The TCR comes from a human donor in good health. CDR3 region: CAWSGAPRGDTQYF. The CDR3 nucleotides read TGTGCCTGGAGTGGAGCACCCAGGGGGGATACGCAGTATTTT.